Listed here are 25 T cell receptor beta chains from one sample, sequenced in a study of cytomegalovirus exposure and HLA in healthy donors. The PCR ran on 60 Vbeta and 13 Jbeta primers. Sequenced by immunoSEQ multiplex PCR; TCRdb stores in-frame clones only, minus some. The table includes about 170,000 clones, 80% detected once. Material for sequencing was PBMCs. Every receptor here comes from a woman in her forties or fifties in good health and CMV-seropositive.

The chain uses TRBV10-3 and TRBJ1-3; TRBD1 matches 10 bases. The CDR3 loop spans 17 amino acids. CDR1 is ENHRY, CDR2 SYGVKD, per germline. After removal of 0 bases from V and 4 bases from J, the junction contained 6 bases not matched to a gene. The CDR3 bases are TGTGCCATCAGTGAGTCGAGACAGGGGGCAGGAGGAAACACCATATATTTT. Encoded protein: CAISESRQGAGGNTIYF.

The table lists this clone with a count of one. The CDR3 is CASSDRTGITYGYTF. The CDR3 nucleotides are TGTGCCAGCAGCGACCGGACAGGGATTACCTATGGCTACACCTTC. This rearrangement joins TRBV5-6 to TRBJ1-2; 8 bases fit TRBD1. CDR1 is SGHDT, CDR2 YYEEEE, per germline. Trimming took 4 bases from V and 4 from J; bases not matched to a gene: 9. The CDR3 is made up of 15 amino acids.

The sample holds a few counts of this clone. This chain connects TRBV10-3 to TRBJ2-7, with D uncertain. The ends were cut back, 2 bases at V and 6 bases at J, with 8 bases in the middle. Germline V gene sequence: CDR1 ENHRY, CDR2 SYGVKD. This CDR3 is built from 12 residues. The CDR3 DNA sequence: TGTGCCATCAGTGAGGGCCAGGCCGAGCAGTACTTC. Its translation is CAISEGQAEQYF.

J is TRBJ1-1 and V is TRBV7-9, with 9 bases matching TRBD1. The CDR3 covers 13 residues. The J segment lost 5 bases and the V segment lost 9 bases, leaving 7 bases of the junction unmatched. CDR1 is SEHNR, CDR2 FQNEAQ, per germline (reference sequence). The CDR3 bases are TGTGCCAGTGGGGGACAGGGTTGGACTGAAGCTTTCTTT. Translation gives CASGGQGWTEAFF.

This clone was found once. The J gene is TRBJ2-4, the V gene TRBV18, with 8 bases lining up with TRBD1. Germline-derived CDR1 and CDR2 are KGHSH and LQKENI. V gave up 6 bases and J gave up 3 bases; unmatched junction bases: 10. CDR3 length equals 16 residues. This CDR3 reads CASSLMTGVVKNIQYF. CDR3 coding DNA: TGTGCCAGCTCTCTTATGACAGGGGTCGTCAAAAACATTCAGTACTTC.

Only one count was recorded for this clone. J is TRBJ2-5 and V is TRBV7-2, with TRBD2 matching 12 bases. J was trimmed by 5 bases and V by 3 bases; bases with no gene match: 10. Per the germline V gene, CDR1 is SGHTA and CDR2 is FQGNSA. This CDR3 is 17 amino acids long. In DNA form, the CDR3 reads TGTGCCAGCAGCTTTTCCTCACTAGCGGGAGGCGGGGAGACCCAGTACTTC. As protein: CASSFSSLAGGGETQYF.

The chain uses TRBV29-1 and TRBJ1-2; D gene uncertain. V shed 3 bases and J shed 4 bases, with 15 bases lying between them. This CDR3 comprises 14 residues. The V gene's germline CDR1 is SQVTM and CDR2 ANQGSEA. DNA for the CDR3: TGCAGCGTTGAGGAACTTCCCCCAGGCTATGGCTACACCTTC. As protein: CSVEELPPGYGYTF.

The gene calls are TRBV4-3 and TRBJ1-4; 10 positions agree with TRBD1. CDR1 is LGHNA and CDR2 is YSLEER in the germline V gene. V dropped 3 bases and J dropped 6; count of bases not matched to a gene: 7. The CDR3 runs to 16 residues. CDR3 residues: CASSHAGTGVDEKLFF. CDR3 bases: TGCGCCAGCAGCCATGCCGGGACAGGGGTGGATGAAAAACTGTTTTTT.

The J gene is TRBJ1-5, the V gene TRBV28, with D hard to call. Germline CDR1 reads MDHEN; CDR2 reads SYDVKM. The CDR3 loop spans 15 amino acids. V was cut by 0 bases and J by 0 bases, with 6 bases left in between. The CDR3 reads CASSLWAVSNQPQHF. The CDR3 nucleotides read TGTGCCAGCAGTTTATGGGCGGTTAGCAATCAGCCCCAGCATTTT.

This clone was counted only a few times. The chain employs TRBV4-2 and TRBJ2-7; 9 bases map to TRBD2. Germline lookup yields CDR1 LGHNA and CDR2 YNFKEQ. The junction had 20 bases not matched to a gene; V was cut back by 4 bases and J by 7 bases. This CDR3 comprises 18 residues. This chain's CDR3 is CASSPHGRASGIDREQYF. DNA for the CDR3: TGTGCCAGCAGCCCTCATGGTAGGGCTAGCGGGATAGATCGTGAGCAGTACTTC.

The genes are TRBV28 and TRBJ2-7, with unresolved D. Per germline, CDR1 MDHEN and CDR2 SYDVKM. V shed 2 bases and J shed 4 bases, with 12 bases lying between them. The CDR3 runs 14 residues. In DNA, the CDR3 is TGTGCCAGCAGTTTAACGGTCATAAGTTACGAGCAGTACTTC. It specifies CASSLTVISYEQYF.

V usage is TRBV5-1 and J usage is TRBJ2-7, with 11 nucleotides matching TRBD1. CDR3 length: 15 residues. Germline V gene data show CDR1 as SGHRS and CDR2 as YFSETQ. Trimming at V came to 3 bases and at J to 4 bases, leaving 6 bases not matched to a gene. CDR3 in amino acids: CASSWTGGEQYEQYF. In nucleotides, the CDR3 is TGCGCCAGCAGCTGGACAGGGGGCGAACAGTACGAGCAGTACTTC.

This clone was observed a few times. The chain couples TRBV5-6 to TRBJ2-1; TRBD2 agrees at 10 bases. J lost 5 bases, V lost 3 bases, and 8 bases had no gene match. Germline CDR1 and CDR2: SGHDT and YYEEEE. The CDR3 runs to 16 residues. The CDR3 sequence is CASSWVAGGLNNEQFF. CDR3 nucleotides: TGTGCCAGCAGCTGGGTAGCGGGAGGACTTAACAATGAGCAGTTCTTC.

Details on this clone: A read error may produce the germline difference seen at one junction end. DNA of the CDR3: TGTTCCAGCAGCTATGGACAGGGGGCCCCAGAGACCCAGTACTTC. Its protein is CSSSYGQGAPETQYF. The genes are TRBV7-9 and TRBJ2-5; TRBD1 agrees at 11 bases. The germline gives CDR1 SEHNR, CDR2 FQNEAQ (reference sequence). The CDR3 extends over 15 amino acids. Combining the CDR3 with reference TRBV7-9 and TRBJ2-5 gives the whole variable domain DTGVSQNPRHKITKRGQNVTFRCDPISEHNRLYWYRQTLGQGPEFLTYFQNEAQLEKSRLLSDRFSAERPKGSFSTLEIQRTEQGDSAMYLCSSSYGQGAPETQYFGPGTRLLVL.

V is TRBV27 and J is TRBJ2-1; the D is unclear. There are 13 residues in the CDR3. V lost 3 bases and J lost 8, with 11 bases in between. The V gene's germline CDR1 is MNHEY and CDR2 SMNVEV (reference sequence). CDR3 DNA: TGTGCCAGCAGTTTGCGCAGGCTGGATGAGCAGTTCTTC. Protein: CASSLRRLDEQFF.

J is TRBJ2-1 and V is TRBV15; 9 bases are a match to TRBD2. CDR3 length: 17 residues. The germline V gene encodes CDR1 LNHNV and CDR2 YYDKDF (reference sequence). V was pared by 0 bases and J by 2 bases, with 5 bases of the junction left unmatched. CDR3 loop: CATSRDHPSGAYNEQFF. The CDR3 DNA reads as TGTGCCACCAGCAGAGATCACCCTAGCGGGGCCTACAATGAGCAGTTCTTC.

This sequence joins TRBV11-3 and TRBJ2-7; 8 bases are a match to TRBD2. The ends lost 5 bases at V and 6 bases at J; junction bases unmatched: 3. The CDR3 totals 12 residues. Germline CDR1 reads SGHNT; CDR2 reads YENEEA. The CDR3 sequence is CASSQGLGEQYF. Here the CDR3 DNA reads TGTGCCAGCAGCCAGGGACTAGGCGAGCAGTACTTC.

The chain is built from TRBV4-1 and TRBJ2-5; 7 positions match TRBD2. The germline CDR1 and CDR2 sequences are MGHRA and YSYEKL. V lost 0 bases to trimming and J lost 7 bases; unmatched junction nucleotides: 8. There are 15 residues in the CDR3. The CDR3 DNA sequence: TGCGCCAGCAGCCAAGAACGTGCGGGAGTGGGGACCCAGTACTTC. Its translation is CASSQERAGVGTQYF.

The J gene is TRBJ2-5, the V gene TRBV7-9; 10 bases map to TRBD1. Germline V CDR1 and CDR2: SEHNR, FQNEAQ (reference sequence). J lost 11 bases, V lost 1 base, and 10 bases had no gene match. The CDR3 covers 15 residues. This CDR3 reads CASSLGVGTGEEQYF. The DNA for the CDR3 is TGTGCCAGCAGCTTAGGGGTCGGGACAGGGGAAGAGCAGTACTTC.

This chain uses TRBV18 with TRBJ2-5; 7 bases map to TRBD1. The CDR3 sequence is 14 residues long. Germline V gene sequence: CDR1 KGHSH, CDR2 LQKENI. V shed 4 bases, J shed 2 bases, and the junction held 4 bases outside the gene matches. CDR3 amino acids: CASSLGQEQETQYF. The DNA for the CDR3 is TGTGCCAGCTCACTCGGACAGGAACAAGAGACCCAGTACTTC. Combining the CDR3 with reference TRBV18 and TRBJ2-5 gives the whole variable domain NAGVMQNPRHLVRRRGQEARLRCSPMKGHSHVYWYRQLPEEGLKFMVYLQKENIIDESGMPKERFSAEFPKEGPSILRIQQVVRGDSAAYFCASSLGQEQETQYFGPGTRLLVL.

This chain links TRBV14 with TRBJ2-2; D unclear. The length of the CDR3 is 16 residues. V lost 4 bases to trimming and J lost 4 bases, with 16 bases between them. CDR1 and CDR2 (germline): SGHDN, FVKESK. The CDR3, as DNA: TGTGCCAGCAGCCTCCGGGTGGATGCCGCCACCGGGGAGCTGTTTTTT. Residues: CASSLRVDAATGELFF.

In this sample, this clone turned up a few times. The rearrangement joins TRBV28 to TRBJ1-1; TRBD1 aligns across 10 bases. CDR1 and CDR2 (germline): MDHEN, SYDVKM. The V segment lost 4 bases and the J segment 13 bases; nucleotides outside the gene matches: 12. The CDR3 consists of 14 residues. In nucleotides, the CDR3 is TGTGCCAGCAGTTCCCAGGACAGGGGGGGACCCGATTTCTTT. Amino acids: CASSSQDRGGPDFF.

The V gene is TRBV19, the J gene TRBJ2-1, with 11 bases aligning to TRBD1. This CDR3 is 17 amino acids long. The germline CDR1 and CDR2 sequences are LNHDA and SQIVND (reference sequence). J lost 2 bases, V lost 7 bases, and 10 bases had no gene match. CDR3 residues: CASTAGTGGLAYNEQFF. CDR3 DNA: TGTGCCAGTACCGCTGGGACAGGGGGGCTTGCCTACAATGAGCAGTTCTTC. The full variable domain, in which reference TRBV19 and TRBJ2-1 provide the parts outside the CDR3, is DGGITQSPKYLFRKEGQNVTLSCEQNLNHDAMYWYRQDPGQGLRLIYYSQIVNDFQKGDIAEGYSVSREKKESFPLTVTSAQKNPTAFYLCASTAGTGGLAYNEQFFGPGTRLTVL.

The J gene is TRBJ2-1, the V gene TRBV27; TRBD2 matches 7 bases. The CDR3 runs to 14 residues. The germline CDR1 and CDR2 sequences are MNHEY and SMNVEV (reference sequence). CDR3 in DNA: TGTGCGTCCAAAAGGGAGGGCCTTAAGGCTGAGCAGTTCTTC. Residues: CASKREGLKAEQFF.

This clone turned up a few times. This specimen includes other DNA sequences encoding the same CDR3. The V gene is TRBV6-6, the J gene TRBJ2-2; D unclear. Germline CDR1 and CDR2: MNHNY and SVGAGI (reference sequence). V lost 2 bases and J lost 0, with 10 bases in between. This CDR3 spans 16 amino acids. CDR3 DNA sequence: TGTGCCAGCAGTTACAGCAGGCTCGCGAACACCGGGGAGCTGTTTTTT. Encoded protein: CASSYSRLANTGELFF.